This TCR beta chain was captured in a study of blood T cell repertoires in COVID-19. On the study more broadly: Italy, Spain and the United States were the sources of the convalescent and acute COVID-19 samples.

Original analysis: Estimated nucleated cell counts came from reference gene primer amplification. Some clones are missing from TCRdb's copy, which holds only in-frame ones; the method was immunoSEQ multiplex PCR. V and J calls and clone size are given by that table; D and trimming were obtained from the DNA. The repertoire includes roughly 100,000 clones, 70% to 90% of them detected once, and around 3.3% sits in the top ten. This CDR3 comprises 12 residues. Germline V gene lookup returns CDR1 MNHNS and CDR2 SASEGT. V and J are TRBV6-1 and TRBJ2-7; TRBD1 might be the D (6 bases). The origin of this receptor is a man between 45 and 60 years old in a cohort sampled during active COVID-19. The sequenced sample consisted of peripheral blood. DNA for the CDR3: TGTGCCAGCAGTGATATACAGGGTGCAACCCACGTC. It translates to CASSDIQGATHV.